The present T cell receptor (beta chain) was sequenced within a study of beta chain features in type 1 diabetes (dated by TCRdb to between 2018 and 2020). Background on the whole study: Mean age, gender distribution, total cell number and subset yield did not differ between patients and healthy donors. Regulatory and stem cell-like memory subsets were isolated from only 8 patients and about eight healthy donors, whereas naive and central memory subsets came from all 30 or so donors. The study compared the TCRB repertoires of sorted circulating CD4+ T cell subsets in recently diagnosed type 1 diabetes patients with those in matched healthy donors. A total of about 100 million sorted cells were examined across all samples, and RNA yield correlated strongly with the number of cells per subset. Overall results and qualifications from the work: PCR may preferentially amplify shorter templates, but because patient and control samples were amplified and corrected together, any resulting skew would affect both groups equally. Naive, central memory and regulatory TCRB repertoires appeared to be more similar among patients than among healthy donors. A moderate but significant shortening of TCRB CDR3 length was observed in type 1 diabetes patients in all four CD4+ subsets. Only small numbers of individuals were included in the HLA sub-analyses, which left unresolved whether HLA type had any influence on TCRB rearrangement. Because cDNA rather than genomic DNA was sequenced, highly expressing activated cells could have been over-represented, although no difference in activation and CD3 levels was found between groups. At VDJ recombination sites, type 1 diabetes patients had fewer insertions and more deleted nucleotides, which implies abnormalities in thymic rearrangement.

Each donor gave one peripheral blood draw, averaging approximately 110 mL, which was collected into heparinised tubes. A BD FACSAria II and a panel including CD45RO, CCR7, CD25, CD127, CD95 and CD27 were used to sort naive, central memory, regulatory and stem cell-like memory CD4+ T cells. Every sorted population had a purity above 95%. PBMCs were separated immediately by Lymphoprep density gradient centrifugation and were stained directly, without being cultured. So that batch effects would be minimized, each experiment stained and sorted samples in pairs, pairing one healthy donor with one patient. Ends trimmed: V by 2 bases, J by 2 bases; bases unmatched to a gene: 5. CDR1 and CDR2 are drawn from the germline V gene: LGHNA, YNFKEQ. Reading from cysteine to phenylalanine, the CDR3 counts 16 amino acids. Kept here is only the CDR3 DNA, which spans 48 bases and is read in frame from base 1. All of the isolated RNA was reverse transcribed with the High Capacity cDNA Reverse Transcription Kit, so expressed TCRB transcripts were sequenced. Deep immunoSEQ sequencing was performed on naive, central memory and regulatory T cell samples, with an average of about 3.57 million total reads per sample. Sorted cells were lysed in RLT buffer, and RNA was extracted using DNase-treated RNeasy Micro or Mini kits according to cell number. To prevent cross-contamination, each cell subset was processed individually, whereas patient and healthy donor samples were processed jointly. TCRB sequences were amplified from cDNA with the immunoSEQ multiplex PCR, producing 87-bp fragments spanning the CDR3 region. Amplicons were sequenced on the Illumina HiSeq platform. Per the original workflow: PCR bias was computationally corrected using synthetic template baselines, reads within Hamming distance 2 were collapsed, and singletons that could not be merged were discarded. Reads were aligned against IMGT to assign V, D and J genes, CDR3 length and insertions or deletions at six rearrangement sites. Within each subset, clonotype counts were normalized to sorted cell number, and only after that were true diversity and Gini coefficients computed with the tcR R package. The overlap coefficient, calculated on TCRB nucleotide sequences, was used to quantify repertoire sharing. Out-of-frame TCRB sequences from naive cells were analyzed to stand in for the pre-selection repertoire. TCRdb holds this immuneACCESS table with in-frame rearrangements only. Some clones are missing; in checked studies, unresolved V genes explain under half, and the rest has no known cause. The V and J calls and the clone size are those of that table, but D and trimming were determined from the DNA. A total of 850,000 to 900,000 clones appear in this sample, 15% to 20% of them only once. The ten top clones hold around 0.02% of the sample.

This clone occurred a few times. This receptor's antigen is unknown. Base qualities were left out, and no much larger clone turns up one base away. Material for sequencing was naive CD4+ T cells from blood. What this sample's cell subset or site label stands for: true naive CD4+ T cells. The sequence came from a young woman in good health. The chain employs TRBV4-2 and TRBJ2-3; TRBD2 matches 9 bases in the middle. This receptor has the CDR3 CASSQRGTSNTDTQYF. The nucleotide sequence reads TGTGCCAGCAGCCAACGCGGGACTAGCAACACAGATACGCAGTATTTT.